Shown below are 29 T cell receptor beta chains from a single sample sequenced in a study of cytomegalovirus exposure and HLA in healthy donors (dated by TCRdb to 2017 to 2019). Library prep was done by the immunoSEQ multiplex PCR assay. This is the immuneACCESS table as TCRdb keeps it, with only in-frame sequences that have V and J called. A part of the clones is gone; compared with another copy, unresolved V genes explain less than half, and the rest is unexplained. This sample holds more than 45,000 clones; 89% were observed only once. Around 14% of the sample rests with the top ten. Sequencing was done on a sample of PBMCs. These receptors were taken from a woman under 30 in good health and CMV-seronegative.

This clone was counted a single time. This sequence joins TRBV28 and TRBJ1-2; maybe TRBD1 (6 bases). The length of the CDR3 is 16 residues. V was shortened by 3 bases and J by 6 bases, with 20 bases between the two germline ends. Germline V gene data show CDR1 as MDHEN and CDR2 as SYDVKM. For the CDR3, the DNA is TGTGCCAGCAGTTTCGTGCAGGACAGCATAGTCAATGGCTACACCTTC. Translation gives CASSFVQDSIVNGYTF.

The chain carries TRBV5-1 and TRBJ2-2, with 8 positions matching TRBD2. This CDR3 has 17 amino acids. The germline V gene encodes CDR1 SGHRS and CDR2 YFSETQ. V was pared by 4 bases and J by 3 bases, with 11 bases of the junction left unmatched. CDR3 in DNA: TGCGCCAGCAGCCCATCCGGGACTAGGGATGACACCGGGGAGCTGTTTTTT. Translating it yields CASSPSGTRDDTGELFF.

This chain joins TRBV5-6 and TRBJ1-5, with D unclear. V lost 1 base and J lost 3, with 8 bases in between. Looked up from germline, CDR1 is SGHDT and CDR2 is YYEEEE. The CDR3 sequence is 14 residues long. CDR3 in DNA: TGTGCCAGCAGCTTGTTGTCAGACAATCAGCCCCAGCATTTT. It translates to CASSLLSDNQPQHF.

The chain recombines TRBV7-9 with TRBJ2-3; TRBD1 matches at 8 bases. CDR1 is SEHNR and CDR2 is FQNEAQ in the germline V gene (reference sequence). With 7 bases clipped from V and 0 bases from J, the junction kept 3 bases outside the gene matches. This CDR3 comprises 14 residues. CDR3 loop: CASNRDRSTDTQYF. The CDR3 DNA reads TGTGCCAGCAACCGGGACAGGAGCACAGATACGCAGTATTTT.

Here the CDR3 DNA reads TGTGCCAGCAGTTCGGCCGGGGACTACAATGAGCAGTTCTTC. Protein: CASSSAGDYNEQFF. The rearrangement uses TRBV25-1 and TRBJ2-1; D may be TRBD2 (5 bases). This CDR3 region has 14 residues. Germline loops: CDR1 MGHDK, CDR2 SYGVNS. Trimming took off 5 bases at V and 3 bases at J, with 11 bases between the two ends.

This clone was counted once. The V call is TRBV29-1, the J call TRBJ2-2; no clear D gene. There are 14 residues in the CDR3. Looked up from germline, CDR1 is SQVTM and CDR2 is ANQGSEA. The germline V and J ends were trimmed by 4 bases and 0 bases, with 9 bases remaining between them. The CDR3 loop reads CSVGVAPNTGELFF. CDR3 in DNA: TGCAGCGTTGGGGTAGCCCCGAACACCGGGGAGCTGTTTTTT.

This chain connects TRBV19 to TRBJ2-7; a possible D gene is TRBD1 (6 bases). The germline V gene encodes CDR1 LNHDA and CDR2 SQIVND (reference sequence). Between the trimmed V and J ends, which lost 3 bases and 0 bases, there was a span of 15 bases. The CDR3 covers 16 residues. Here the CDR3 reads CASSIASQGFSYEQYF. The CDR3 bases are TGTGCCAGTAGTATCGCTTCCCAGGGGTTCTCCTACGAGCAGTACTTC.

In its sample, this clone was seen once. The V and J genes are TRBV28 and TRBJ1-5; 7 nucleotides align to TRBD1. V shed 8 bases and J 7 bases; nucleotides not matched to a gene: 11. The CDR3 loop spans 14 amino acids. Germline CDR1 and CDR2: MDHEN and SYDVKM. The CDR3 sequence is CASRGQGEYQPQHF. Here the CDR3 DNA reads TGTGCCAGCCGGGGGCAGGGGGAATACCAGCCCCAGCATTTT. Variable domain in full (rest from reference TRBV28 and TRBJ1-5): DVKVTQSSRYLVKRTGEKVFLECVQDMDHENMFWYRQDPGLGLRLIYFSYDVKMKEKGDIPEGYSVSREKKERFSLILESASTNQTSMYLCASRGQGEYQPQHFGDGTRLSIL.

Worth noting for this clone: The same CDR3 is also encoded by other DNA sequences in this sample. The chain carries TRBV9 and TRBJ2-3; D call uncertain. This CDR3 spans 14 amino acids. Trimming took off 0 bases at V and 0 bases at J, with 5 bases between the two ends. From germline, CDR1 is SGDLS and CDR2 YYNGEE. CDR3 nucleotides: TGTGCCAGCAGCGTAGTGGGCAGCACAGATACGCAGTATTTT. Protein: CASSVVGSTDTQYF.

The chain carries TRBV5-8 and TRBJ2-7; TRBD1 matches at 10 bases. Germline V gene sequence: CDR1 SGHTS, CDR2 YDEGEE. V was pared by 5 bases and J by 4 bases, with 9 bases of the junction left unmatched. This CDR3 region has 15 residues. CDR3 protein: CASRSTTGGGYEQYF. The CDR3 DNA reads TGTGCCAGCAGGTCCACGACAGGGGGCGGATACGAGCAGTACTTC.

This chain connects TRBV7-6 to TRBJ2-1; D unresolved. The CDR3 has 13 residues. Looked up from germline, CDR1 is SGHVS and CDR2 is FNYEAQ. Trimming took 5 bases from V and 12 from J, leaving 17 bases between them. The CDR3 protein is CASSPPRSSPQFF. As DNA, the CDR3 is TGTGCCAGCAGCCCCCCCCGGAGCAGTCCGCAGTTCTTC. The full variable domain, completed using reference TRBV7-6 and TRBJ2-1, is GAGVSQSPRYKVTKRGQDVALRCDPISGHVSLYWYRQALGQGPEFLTYFNYEAQQDKSGLPNDRFSAERPEGSISTLTIQRTEQRDSAMYRCASSPPRSSPQFFGPGTRLTVL.

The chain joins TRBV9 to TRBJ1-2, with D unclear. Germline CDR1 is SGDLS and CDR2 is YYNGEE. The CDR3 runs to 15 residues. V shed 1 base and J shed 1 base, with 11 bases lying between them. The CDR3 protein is CASSVFDKFNYGYTF. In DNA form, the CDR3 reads TGTGCCAGCAGCGTATTTGACAAGTTTAACTATGGCTACACCTTC.

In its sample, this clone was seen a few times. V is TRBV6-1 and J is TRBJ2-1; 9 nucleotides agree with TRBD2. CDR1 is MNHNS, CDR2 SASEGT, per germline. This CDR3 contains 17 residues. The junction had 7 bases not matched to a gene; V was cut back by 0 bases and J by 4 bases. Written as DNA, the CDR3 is TGTGCCAGCAGTGAAGCGCCCGCAGCGGGAGGTTACAATGAGCAGTTCTTC. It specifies CASSEAPAAGGYNEQFF.

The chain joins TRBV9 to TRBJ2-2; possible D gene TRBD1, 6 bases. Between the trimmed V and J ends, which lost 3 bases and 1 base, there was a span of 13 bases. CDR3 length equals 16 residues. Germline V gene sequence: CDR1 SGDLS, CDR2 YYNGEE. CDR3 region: CASSAPQGQNTGELFF. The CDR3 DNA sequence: TGTGCCAGCAGCGCACCACAGGGCCAGAACACCGGGGAGCTGTTTTTT.

Here the CDR3 reads CASTRDRGTDTQYF. CDR3 DNA sequence: TGCGCCAGCACCCGGGACAGGGGCACAGATACGCAGTATTTT. This chain joins TRBV5-1 and TRBJ2-3; the match to TRBD1 covers 9 bases. V lost 6 bases, J lost 1 base, and 3 bases stayed unmatched. Looked up from germline, CDR1 is SGHRS and CDR2 is YFSETQ. This CDR3 region has 14 residues.

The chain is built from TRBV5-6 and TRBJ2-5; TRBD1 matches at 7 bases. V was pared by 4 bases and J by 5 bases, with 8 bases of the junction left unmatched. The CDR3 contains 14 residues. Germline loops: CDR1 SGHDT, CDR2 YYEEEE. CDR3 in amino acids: CASSPAQGRETQYF. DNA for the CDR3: TGTGCCAGCAGCCCAGCACAGGGGCGGGAGACCCAGTACTTC.

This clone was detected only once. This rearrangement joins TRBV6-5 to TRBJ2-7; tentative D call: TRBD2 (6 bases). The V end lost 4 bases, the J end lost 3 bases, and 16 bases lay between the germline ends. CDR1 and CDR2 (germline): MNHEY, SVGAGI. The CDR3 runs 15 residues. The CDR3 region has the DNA TGTGCCAGCAGTTCCGACTTGGAGGGGTTCTACGAGCAGTACTTC. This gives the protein CASSSDLEGFYEQYF.

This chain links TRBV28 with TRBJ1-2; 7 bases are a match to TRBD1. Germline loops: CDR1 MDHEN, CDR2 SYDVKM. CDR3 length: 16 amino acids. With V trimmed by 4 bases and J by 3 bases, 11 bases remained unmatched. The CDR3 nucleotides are TGTGCCAGCAGTTATCTGGCGACAGGGCGTTACTATGGCTACACCTTC. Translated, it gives CASSYLATGRYYGYTF.

The CDR3 region is CASSARRGRLTDTQYF. The DNA for the CDR3 is TGTGCCAGCAGCGCCAGACGAGGGCGACTGACAGATACGCAGTATTTT. The rearrangement joins TRBV7-8 to TRBJ2-3, with a possible D match to TRBD2 (5 bases). This CDR3 has 16 amino acids. Per the germline V gene, CDR1 is SGHVS and CDR2 is FQNEAQ. V was cut by 5 bases and J by 3 bases, with 18 bases left in between.

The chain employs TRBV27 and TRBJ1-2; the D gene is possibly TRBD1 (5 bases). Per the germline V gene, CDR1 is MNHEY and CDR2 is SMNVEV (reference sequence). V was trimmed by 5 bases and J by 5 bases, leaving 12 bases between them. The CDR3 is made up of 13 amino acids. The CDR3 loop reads CASSTSPGYGYTF. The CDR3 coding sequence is TGTGCCAGCAGTACCTCACCAGGGTATGGCTACACCTTC.

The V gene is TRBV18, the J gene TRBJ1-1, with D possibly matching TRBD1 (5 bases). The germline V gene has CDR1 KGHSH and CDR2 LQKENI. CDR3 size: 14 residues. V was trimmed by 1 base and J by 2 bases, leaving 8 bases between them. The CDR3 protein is CASSPLQDNTEAFF. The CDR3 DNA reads TGTGCCAGCTCACCACTACAGGATAACACTGAAGCTTTCTTT.

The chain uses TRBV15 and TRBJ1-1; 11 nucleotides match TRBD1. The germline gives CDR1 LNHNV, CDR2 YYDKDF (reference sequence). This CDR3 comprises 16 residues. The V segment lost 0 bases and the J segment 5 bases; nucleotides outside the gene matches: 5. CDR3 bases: TGTGCCACCAGCAGAGATAGTGGGACAGGGGGTACTGAAGCTTTCTTT. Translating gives CATSRDSGTGGTEAFF.

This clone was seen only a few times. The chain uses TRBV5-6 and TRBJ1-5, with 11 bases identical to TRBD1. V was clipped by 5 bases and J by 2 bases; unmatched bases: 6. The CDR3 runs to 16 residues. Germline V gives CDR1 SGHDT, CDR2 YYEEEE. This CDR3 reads CASSSGQGAGNQPQHF. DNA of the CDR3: TGTGCCAGCAGTTCTGGACAGGGGGCTGGCAATCAGCCCCAGCATTTT.

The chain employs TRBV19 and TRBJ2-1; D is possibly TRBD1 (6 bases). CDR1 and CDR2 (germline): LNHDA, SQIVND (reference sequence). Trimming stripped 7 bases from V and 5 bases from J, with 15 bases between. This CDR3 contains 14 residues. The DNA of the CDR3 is TGTGCCAGTACCAACAGGAACAGGGACAATGAGCAGTTCTTC. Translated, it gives CASTNRNRDNEQFF.

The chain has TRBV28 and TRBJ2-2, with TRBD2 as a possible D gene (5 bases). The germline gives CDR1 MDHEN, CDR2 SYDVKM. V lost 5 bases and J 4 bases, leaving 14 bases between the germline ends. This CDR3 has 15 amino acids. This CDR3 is CASSPLVVGTGELFF. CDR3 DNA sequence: TGTGCCAGCAGTCCACTAGTAGTCGGCACCGGGGAGCTGTTTTTT. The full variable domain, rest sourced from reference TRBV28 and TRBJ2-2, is DVKVTQSSRYLVKRTGEKVFLECVQDMDHENMFWYRQDPGLGLRLIYFSYDVKMKEKGDIPEGYSVSREKKERFSLILESASTNQTSMYLCASSPLVVGTGELFFGEGSRLTVL.

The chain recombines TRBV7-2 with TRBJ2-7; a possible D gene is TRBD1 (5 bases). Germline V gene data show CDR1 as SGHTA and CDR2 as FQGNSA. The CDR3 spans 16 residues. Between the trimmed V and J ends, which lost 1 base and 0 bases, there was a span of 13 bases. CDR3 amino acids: CASSLVAGKSSYEQYF. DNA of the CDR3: TGTGCCAGCAGCTTAGTGGCAGGGAAGAGCTCCTACGAGCAGTACTTC.

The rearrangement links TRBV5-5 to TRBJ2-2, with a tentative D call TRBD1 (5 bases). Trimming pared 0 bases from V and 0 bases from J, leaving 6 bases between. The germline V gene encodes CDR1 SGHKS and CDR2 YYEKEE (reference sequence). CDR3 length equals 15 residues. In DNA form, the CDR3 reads TGTGCCAGCAGCTTGGTAGGGGCGAACACCGGGGAGCTGTTTTTT. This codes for CASSLVGANTGELFF.

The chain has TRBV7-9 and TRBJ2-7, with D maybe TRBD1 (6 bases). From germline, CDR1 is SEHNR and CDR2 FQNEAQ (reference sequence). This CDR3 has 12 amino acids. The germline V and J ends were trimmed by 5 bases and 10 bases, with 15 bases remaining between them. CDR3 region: CASSVPGHLQYF. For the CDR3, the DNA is TGTGCCAGCAGCGTACCGGGACATCTTCAGTACTTC.

This CDR3 reads CASSLEEFSVTDTQYF. CDR3 sequence (DNA): TGTGCCAGCAGCTTAGAAGAGTTTAGCGTCACAGATACGCAGTATTTT. The rearrangement joins TRBV7-2 to TRBJ2-3, with D possibly being TRBD2 (5 bases). The CDR3 runs 16 residues. Germline-derived CDR1 and CDR2 are SGHTA and FQGNSA. Between the trimmed V and J ends, which lost 1 base and 2 bases, there was a span of 13 bases.